The rows below give T cell receptor beta chains drawn from one sample of a study of cytomegalovirus exposure and HLA in healthy donors. Produced via immunoSEQ multiplex PCR; TCRdb's table is partial and in-frame only. The data hold some 89,000 clones, with 60% to 80% observed a single time. Sequenced: PBMCs. The receptors were gathered from a man between 60 and 75 years old in good health and CMV-seronegative. Each CDR3 is given with its conserved first and last residue. The D gene is left open where the match is weak. Where a row states a size, it is once, few, many or the class of an expanded clone; other rows omit it.

TRBV10-1	.	TRBJ1-1	.	TGCGCCAGCAGTGAGTCGGGGCCGGTGGCTGAAGCTTTCTTT	CASSESGPVAEAFF
TRBV7-8	TRBD2	TRBJ2-1	.	TGTGCCAGCAGACCTAGCGGGGGGGCGAGCTCCTACAATGAGCAGTTCTTC	CASRPSGGASSYNEQFF
TRBV7-9	.	TRBJ2-5	.	TGTGCCAGCAGTCAACAGGGTTCGGAGACCCAGTACTTC	CASSQQGSETQYF
TRBV6-5	.	TRBJ1-2	.	TGTGCCAGCACCACGGGGGGGATTTGGGGCTACACCTTC	CASTTGGIWGYTF
TRBV7-9	TRBD1	TRBJ1-2	.	TGTGCCAGCAGCTCGGAGACAGGGGGCTATGGCTACACCTTC	CASSSETGGYGYTF
TRBV6-6	.	TRBJ1-3	.	TGTGCCAGCAGTTACTCGACTAACACCATATATTTT	CASSYSTNTIYF
TRBV4-2	TRBD1	TRBJ1-2	.	TGTGCCAGCAGCCTCGGACAGGGTGTATATGGCTACACCTTC	CASSLGQGVYGYTF
TRBV6-5	TRBD1	TRBJ2-7	.	TGTGCCAGCAGTGCTAGCCGGGACAGGGCCTACGAGCAGTACTTC	CASSASRDRAYEQYF
TRBV27	TRBD2	TRBJ2-5	.	TGTGCCAGCAGTTCCAACATAGCGGGAGTGATGGAGACCCAGTACTTC	CASSSNIAGVMETQYF
TRBV2	.	TRBJ2-5	.	TGTGCCAGCAAGATTAGCAACAACAAAGAGACCCAGTACTTC	CASKISNNKETQYF
TRBV11-3	TRBD1	TRBJ2-5	.	TGTGCCAGCAGCTTAGCGGGAGCCGGGACAGGGGCCCAGTACTTC	CASSLAGAGTGAQYF
TRBV30	TRBD1	TRBJ1-2	once	TGTGCCTGGAGAGACGGACAGGGGGCGTTTAACTATGGCTACACCTTC	CAWRDGQGAFNYGYTF
TRBV6-5	TRBD1	TRBJ1-4	.	TGTGCCAGCAAGGAGGGGCAGGGGGCTGGAAAACTGTTTTTT	CASKEGQGAGKLFF
TRBV7-8	TRBD2	TRBJ2-1	.	TGTGCCAGCAGCCCGCCCTTAAGGGCGGGGGTTAGGGGTGAGCAGTTCTTC	CASSPPLRAGVRGEQFF
TRBV4-1	.	TRBJ1-4	.	TGCGCCAGCAGCCTCAGATATAATGAAAAACTGTTTTTT	CASSLRYNEKLFF
TRBV2	TRBD2	TRBJ2-7	once	TGTGCCAGCAGTGACCCGGGGGGGACGAGATCCTACGAGCAGTACTTC	CASSDPGGTRSYEQYF
TRBV20-1	TRBD1	TRBJ1-4	.	TGCAGTGCTCTCCTGACAGGGATAATGTTTTTT	CSALLTGIMFF
TRBV7-9	TRBD1	TRBJ1-5	.	TGTGCCAGCAGCCTGACAGGGGATCAGCCCCAGCATTTT	CASSLTGDQPQHF
TRBV19	TRBD1	TRBJ1-5	few	TGTGCCAGTAGTCGGGACAGAGGCAATCAGCCCCAGCATTTT	CASSRDRGNQPQHF
TRBV5-4	TRBD2	TRBJ2-1	.	TGTGCCAGCAGCCCTCGGACTAGCGGGGCGTACAATGAGCAGTTCTTC	CASSPRTSGAYNEQFF
TRBV30	TRBD1	TRBJ2-5	.	TGTGCCTGGAGTAGGTTAGGGGGCTGGGAAGAGACCCAGTACTTC	CAWSRLGGWEETQYF
TRBV19	.	TRBJ1-5	.	TGTGCCAGTAGTATAGTCCTTCTCGGACAGAGCGGCAATCAGCCCCAGCATTTT	CASSIVLLGQSGNQPQHF
TRBV10-3	.	TRBJ1-1	few	TGTGCCATCGGAGGCGGGGGGCCGAACACTGAAGCTTTCTTT	CAIGGGGPNTEAFF
TRBV2	.	TRBJ2-1	.	TGTGCCAGCAGTGGAGCCACGGATGAGCAGTTCTTC	CASSGATDEQFF
TRBV7-8	TRBD1	TRBJ2-7	.	TGTGCCAGCAGCCCAAACAGGGGCGAGCAGTACTTC	CASSPNRGEQYF
TRBV5-1	.	TRBJ1-2	once	TGCGCCAGCAGCTTCCAGGGGAACTATGGCTACACCTTC	CASSFQGNYGYTF
TRBV25-1	TRBD1	TRBJ1-2	.	TGTGCCAGCAGTCCACAGGGACAGGGGGCGGGCGGCTACACCTTC	CASSPQGQGAGGYTF